One sample yielded the 5 T cell receptor beta chains listed below, sequenced in a study of PD-1 blockade in classical Hodgkin lymphoma. With no exception, relapse followed autologous stem cell transplantation in all patients, and brentuximab vedotin exposure varied. Researchers used magnetic negative selection to pull out pure CD4+ T cells from thawed PBMCs. Only in-frame clones appear in the TCRdb table, and some are missing; sequencing was by immunoSEQ multiplex PCR. The sample carries 10,000 to 15,000 clones, under 90% recorded once. This specimen consisted of CD4+ T cells from blood, obtained at baseline. These receptors came from a human donor with classical Hodgkin lymphoma.

This clone appeared a single time. The chain employs TRBV5-6 and TRBJ1-5; weak D call: TRBD1 (6 bases). This CDR3 contains 17 residues. V was pared by 2 bases and J by 6 bases, with 21 bases between. Germline-derived CDR1 and CDR2 are SGHDT and YYEEEE. The CDR3 loop is CASSFYTRGAGSQPQHF. DNA of the CDR3: TGTGCCAGCAGCTTTTACACTCGGGGGGCGGGCAGTCAGCCCCAGCATTTT.

This sequence joins TRBV10-3 and TRBJ2-3, with D maybe TRBD1 (9 bases). CDR1 is ENHRY and CDR2 is SYGVKD in the germline V gene. This CDR3 comprises 16 residues. V was clipped by 6 bases and J by 1 base, with 17 bases between them. The DNA of the CDR3 is TGTGCCATCAGGATAGCGGGACAGGGCCGCACAGATACGCAGTATTTT. This sequence encodes CAIRIAGQGRTDTQYF.

The chain joins TRBV14 to TRBJ2-7, with a possible D match to TRBD1 (6 bases). Per germline, CDR1 SGHDN and CDR2 FVKESK. Trimming took 2 bases from V and 7 from J, leaving 15 bases between them. The length of the CDR3 is 14 residues. The CDR3 coding sequence is TGTGCCAGCAGCCAACGCGGACAGTGGGGGGAGCAGTACTTC. This sequence encodes CASSQRGQWGEQYF.

The chain combines TRBV9 with TRBJ1-4; D is unclear. CDR1 and CDR2 from the germline V gene are SGDLS and YYNGEE. Trimming removed 2 bases at V and 5 bases at J, with 16 bases between. The CDR3 is 16 residues long. CDR3 bases: TGTGCCAGCAGCGTGACTTACAGCGGCCTAAATGAAAAACTGTTTTTT. Amino acid sequence: CASSVTYSGLNEKLFF.

The genes are TRBV6-1 and TRBJ2-1; weak D call: TRBD2 (6 bases). Germline values: CDR1 MNHNS, CDR2 SASEGT. V was trimmed by 4 bases and J by 5 bases, leaving 12 bases between them. The CDR3 has 14 amino acids. The DNA of the CDR3 is TGTGCCAGCAGTGCTCCGCTAGCGAACAATGAGCAGTTCTTC. Translated, it gives CASSAPLANNEQFF.